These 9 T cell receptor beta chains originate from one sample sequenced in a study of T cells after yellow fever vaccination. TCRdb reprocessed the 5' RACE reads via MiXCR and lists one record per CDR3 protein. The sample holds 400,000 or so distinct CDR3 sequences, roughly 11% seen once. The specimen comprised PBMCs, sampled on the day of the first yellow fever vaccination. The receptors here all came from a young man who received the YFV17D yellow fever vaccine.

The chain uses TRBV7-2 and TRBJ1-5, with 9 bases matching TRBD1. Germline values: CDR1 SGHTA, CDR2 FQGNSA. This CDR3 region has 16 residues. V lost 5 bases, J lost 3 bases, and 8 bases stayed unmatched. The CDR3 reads CASSRLGQGNNQPQHF. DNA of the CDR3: TGTGCCAGCAGCCGACTAGGACAGGGGAACAATCAGCCCCAGCATTTT.

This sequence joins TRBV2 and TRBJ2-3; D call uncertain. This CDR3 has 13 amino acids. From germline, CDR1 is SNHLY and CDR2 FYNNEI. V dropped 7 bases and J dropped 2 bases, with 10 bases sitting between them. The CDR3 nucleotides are TGTGCCAGCATGCTCCGGGCCACAGATACGCAGTATTTT. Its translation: CASMLRATDTQYF.

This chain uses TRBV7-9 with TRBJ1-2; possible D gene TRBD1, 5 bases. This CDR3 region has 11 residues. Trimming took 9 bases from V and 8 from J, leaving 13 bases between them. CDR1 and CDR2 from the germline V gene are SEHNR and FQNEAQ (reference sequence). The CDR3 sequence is CASRDVLGYTF. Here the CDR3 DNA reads TGTGCCAGTCGGGACGTATTGGGCTACACCTTC.

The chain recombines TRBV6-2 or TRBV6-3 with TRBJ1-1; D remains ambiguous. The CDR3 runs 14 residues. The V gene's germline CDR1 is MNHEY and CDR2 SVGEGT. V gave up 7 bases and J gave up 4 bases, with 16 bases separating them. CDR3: CASTSIYLSTEAFF. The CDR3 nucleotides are TGTGCCAGCACTTCAATTTATCTGTCCACTGAAGCTTTCTTT.

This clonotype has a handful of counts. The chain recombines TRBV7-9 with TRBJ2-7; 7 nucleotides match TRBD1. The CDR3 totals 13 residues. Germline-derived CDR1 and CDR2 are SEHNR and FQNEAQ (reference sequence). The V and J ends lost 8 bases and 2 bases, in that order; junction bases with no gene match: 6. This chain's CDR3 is CASVQGEAYEQYV. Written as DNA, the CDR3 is TGTGCCAGCGTCCAGGGGGAAGCCTACGAGCAGTACGTC.

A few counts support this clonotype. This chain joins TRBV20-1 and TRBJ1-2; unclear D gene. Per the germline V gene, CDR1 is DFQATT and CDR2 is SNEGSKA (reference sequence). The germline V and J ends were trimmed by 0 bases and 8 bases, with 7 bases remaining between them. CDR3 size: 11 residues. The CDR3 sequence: CSARDVGGYTF. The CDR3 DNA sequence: TGCAGTGCTAGAGACGTGGGGGGCTACACCTTC.

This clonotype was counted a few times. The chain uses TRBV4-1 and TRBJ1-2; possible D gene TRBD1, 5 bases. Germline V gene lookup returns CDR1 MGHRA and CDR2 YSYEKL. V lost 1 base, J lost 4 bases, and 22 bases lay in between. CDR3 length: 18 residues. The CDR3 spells CASSQVPQGRSGGYGYTF. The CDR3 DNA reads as TGCGCCAGCAGCCAAGTCCCCCAGGGAAGGTCGGGGGGCTATGGCTACACCTTC.

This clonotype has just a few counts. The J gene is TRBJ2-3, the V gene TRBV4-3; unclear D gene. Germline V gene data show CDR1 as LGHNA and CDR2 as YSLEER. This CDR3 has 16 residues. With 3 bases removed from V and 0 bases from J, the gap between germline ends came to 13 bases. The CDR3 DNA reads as TGCGCCAGCAGCCACACGACAAGGCCTAGCACAGATACGCAGTATTTT. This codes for CASSHTTRPSTDTQYF.

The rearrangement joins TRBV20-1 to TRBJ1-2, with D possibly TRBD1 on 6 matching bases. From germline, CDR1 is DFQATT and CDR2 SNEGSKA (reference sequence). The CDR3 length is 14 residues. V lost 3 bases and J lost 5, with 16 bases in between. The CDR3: CSARNLTGYYGYTF. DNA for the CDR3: TGCAGTGCTAGGAACCTAACAGGGTATTATGGCTACACCTTC.